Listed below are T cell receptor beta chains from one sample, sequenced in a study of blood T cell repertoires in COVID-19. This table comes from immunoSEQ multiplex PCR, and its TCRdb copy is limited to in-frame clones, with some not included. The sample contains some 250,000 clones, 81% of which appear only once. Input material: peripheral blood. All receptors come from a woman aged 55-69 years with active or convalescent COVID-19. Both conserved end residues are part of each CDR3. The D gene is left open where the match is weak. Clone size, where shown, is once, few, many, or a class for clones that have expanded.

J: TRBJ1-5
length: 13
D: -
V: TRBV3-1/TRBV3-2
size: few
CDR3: CASSQQANQPQHF
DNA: TGTGCCAGCAGCCAGCAGGCAAATCAGCCCCAGCATTTT

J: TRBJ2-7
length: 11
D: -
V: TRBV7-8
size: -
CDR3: CASSWGGEQYF
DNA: TGTGCCAGCAGCTGGGGAGGCGAGCAGTACTTC

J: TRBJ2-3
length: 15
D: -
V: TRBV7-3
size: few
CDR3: CASSFVGGPTDTQYF
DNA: TGTGCCAGCAGCTTTGTTGGGGGCCCAACAGATACGCAGTATTTT

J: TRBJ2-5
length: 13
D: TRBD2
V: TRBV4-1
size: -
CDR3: CASSLREGETQYF
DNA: TGCGCCAGCAGCCTCAGGGAGGGGGAGACCCAGTACTTC

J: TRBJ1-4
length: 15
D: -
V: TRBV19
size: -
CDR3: CASSTPGSGNEKLFF
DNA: TGTGCCAGTAGTACACCGGGTTCCGGTAATGAAAAACTGTTTTTT

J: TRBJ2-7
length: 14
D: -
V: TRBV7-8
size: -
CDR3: CASTLLADPYEQYF
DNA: TGTGCCAGCACCTTACTAGCTGATCCCTACGAGCAGTACTTC

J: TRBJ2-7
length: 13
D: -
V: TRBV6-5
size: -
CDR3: CASSRDWAYEQYF
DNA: TGTGCCAGCTCCCGGGACTGGGCCTACGAGCAGTACTTC

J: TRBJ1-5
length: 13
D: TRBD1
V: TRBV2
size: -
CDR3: CASSRTGDQPQHF
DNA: TGTGCCAGCAGCCGAACAGGGGATCAGCCCCAGCATTTT

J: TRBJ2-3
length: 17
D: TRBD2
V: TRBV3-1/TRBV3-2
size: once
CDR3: CASSHSRLPGGPDTQYF
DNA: TGTGCCAGCAGCCACTCCCGACTCCCGGGGGGGCCAGATACGCAGTATTTT

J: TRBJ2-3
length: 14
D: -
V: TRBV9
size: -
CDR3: CASSVDRGGDTQYF
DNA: TGTGCCAGCAGCGTAGATCGGGGTGGGGATACGCAGTATTTT

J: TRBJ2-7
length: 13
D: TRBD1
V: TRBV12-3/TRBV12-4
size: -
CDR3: CASSPTGFNEQYF
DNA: TGTGCCAGCAGTCCGACAGGGTTCAACGAGCAGTACTTC

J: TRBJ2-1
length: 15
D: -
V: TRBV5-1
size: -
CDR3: CASSSGLNSYNEQFF
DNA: TGCGCCAGCAGCTCCGGACTCAATTCCTACAATGAGCAGTTCTTC

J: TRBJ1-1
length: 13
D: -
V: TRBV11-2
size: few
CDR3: CASSLASGGKAFF
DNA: TGTGCCAGCAGCTTAGCCTCGGGAGGGAAAGCTTTCTTT